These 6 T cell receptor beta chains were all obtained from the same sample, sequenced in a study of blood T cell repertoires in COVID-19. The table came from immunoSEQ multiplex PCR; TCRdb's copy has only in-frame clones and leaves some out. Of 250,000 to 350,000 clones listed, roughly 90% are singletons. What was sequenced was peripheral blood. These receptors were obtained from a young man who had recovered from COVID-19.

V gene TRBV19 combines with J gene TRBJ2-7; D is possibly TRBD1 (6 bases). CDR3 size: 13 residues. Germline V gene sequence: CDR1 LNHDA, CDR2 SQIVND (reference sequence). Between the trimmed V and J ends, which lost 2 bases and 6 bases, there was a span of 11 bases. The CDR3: CASSIPGVVEQYF. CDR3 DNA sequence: TGTGCCAGTAGTATACCAGGGGTCGTCGAGCAGTACTTC.

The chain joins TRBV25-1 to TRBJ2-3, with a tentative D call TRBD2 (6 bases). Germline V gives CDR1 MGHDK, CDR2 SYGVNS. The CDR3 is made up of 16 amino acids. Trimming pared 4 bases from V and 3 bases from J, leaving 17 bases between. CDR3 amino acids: CASSVRTFRETDTQYF. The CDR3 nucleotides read TGTGCCAGCAGTGTACGAACGTTCCGGGAGACAGATACGCAGTATTTT.

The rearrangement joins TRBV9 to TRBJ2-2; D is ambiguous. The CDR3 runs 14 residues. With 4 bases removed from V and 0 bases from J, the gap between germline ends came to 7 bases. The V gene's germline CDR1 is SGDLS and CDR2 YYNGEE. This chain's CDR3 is CASSKTTNTGELFF. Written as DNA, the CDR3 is TGTGCCAGCAGCAAGACAACGAACACCGGGGAGCTGTTTTTT.

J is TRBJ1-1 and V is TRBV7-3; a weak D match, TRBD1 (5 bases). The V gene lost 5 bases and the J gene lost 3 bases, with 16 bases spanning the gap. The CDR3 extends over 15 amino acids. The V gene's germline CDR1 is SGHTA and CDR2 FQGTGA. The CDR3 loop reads CASSMSGPGDTEAFF. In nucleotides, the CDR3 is TGTGCCAGCAGCATGTCGGGACCGGGGGACACTGAAGCTTTCTTT. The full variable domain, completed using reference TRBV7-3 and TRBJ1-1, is GAGVSQTPSNKVTEKGKYVELRCDPISGHTALYWYRQSLGQGPEFLIYFQGTGAADDSGLPNDRFFAVRPEGSVSTLKIQRTERGDSAVYLCASSMSGPGDTEAFFGQGTRLTVV.

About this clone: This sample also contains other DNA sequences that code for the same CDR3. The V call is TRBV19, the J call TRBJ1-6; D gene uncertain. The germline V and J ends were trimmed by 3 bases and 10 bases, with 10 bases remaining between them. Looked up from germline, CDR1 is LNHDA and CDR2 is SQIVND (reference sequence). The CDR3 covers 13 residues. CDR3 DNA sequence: TGTGCCAGTAGTATCGGAGGTAGATCACCCCTCCACTTT. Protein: CASSIGGRSPLHF.

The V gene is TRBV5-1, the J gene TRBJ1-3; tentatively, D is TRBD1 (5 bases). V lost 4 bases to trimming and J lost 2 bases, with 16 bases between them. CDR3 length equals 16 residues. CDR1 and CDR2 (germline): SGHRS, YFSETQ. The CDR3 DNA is TGCGCCAGCAGCAGGGGCCAGGCAGCCCCTGGAAACACCATATATTTT. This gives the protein CASSRGQAAPGNTIYF.